This is a list of T cell receptor beta chains from one sample in a study of blood T cell repertoires in COVID-19. Only in-frame clones appear in the TCRdb table, and some are missing; sequencing was by immunoSEQ multiplex PCR. The sample lists tens of thousands of clones, 75% to 90% occurring once. The sample taken for sequencing was peripheral blood. The receptors here all came from a woman of 80 years or more with acute or convalescent COVID-19. Both conserved end residues are part of each CDR3. Size tells how often a clone was seen (once, few, many) or the class of an expanded clone, and some rows leave it out.

length,size,V,J,CDR3
14,NA,TRBV11-3,TRBJ2-3,CASSPRGSTDTQYF
13,NA,TRBV24-1,TRBJ1-5,CATSDRRGQPQHF
16,NA,TRBV19,TRBJ2-7,CASSMSTSGRSHEQYF
16,NA,TRBV7-2,TRBJ1-6,CASSLDAAWVNSPLHF
14,few,TRBV15,TRBJ1-1,CATSRDREGSEAFF
17,once,TRBV6-1,TRBJ1-5,CASSEARKFYSNQPQHF
13,NA,TRBV5-1,TRBJ2-1,CASSLGTSNEQFF
12,NA,TRBV14,TRBJ2-3,CASSQYTDTQYF
14,NA,TRBV5-1,TRBJ1-5,CASSLGTGNQPQHF
15,NA,TRBV15,TRBJ1-2,CATSRDRYSSNGYTF
11,NA,TRBV3-1/TRBV3-2,TRBJ2-1,CASSLRNEQFF
15,NA,TRBV27,TRBJ1-1,CASSPYRGVNTEAFF
14,NA,TRBV6-5,TRBJ1-4,CASKLDRGNEKLFF
17,NA,TRBV6-7,TRBJ2-7,CASSYSRDSPFSYEQYF
13,NA,TRBV5-4,TRBJ1-5,CASSVQGNGPQHF
17,NA,TRBV19,TRBJ2-4,CASSLGRGSRGENIQYF
13,NA,TRBV18,TRBJ1-2,CASSQGQDYGYTF
15,NA,TRBV4-3,TRBJ1-2,CASSQEAEGLLGYTF
15,NA,TRBV19,TRBJ1-5,CASSPQQLSNQPQHF
13,NA,TRBV7-3,TRBJ2-2,CASSPQVTGELFF
11,once,TRBV18,TRBJ2-1,CASSTRDEQFF
13,NA,TRBV12-3/TRBV12-4,TRBJ1-5,CASSFDGDQPQHF
12,NA,TRBV29-1,TRBJ1-2,CSVTGQGYGYTF
14,NA,TRBV5-1,TRBJ2-7,CASSPGGGVGEQYF
15,NA,TRBV6-5,TRBJ1-5,CASSYSGGGNQPQHF
13,few,TRBV12-3/TRBV12-4,TRBJ1-1,CASSLGANTEAFF
12,NA,TRBV11-3,TRBJ2-7,CASSSSTGEQYF
14,NA,TRBV7-3,TRBJ2-5,CASSSTGAGWTQYF
14,NA,TRBV5-1,TRBJ1-2,CASSPQGQGWGYTF
14,NA,TRBV7-3,TRBJ1-2,CASSATGTAYGYTF
15,NA,TRBV5-1,TRBJ1-3,CASSPFPSSGNTIYF
14,NA,TRBV29-1,TRBJ1-3,CSVGRRDREDTIYF
15,few,TRBV7-3,TRBJ2-2,CASSLTSGVAGELFF
20,once,TRBV24-1,TRBJ2-1,CATSGNPGQGLGNSYNEQFF
13,NA,TRBV12-3/TRBV12-4,TRBJ1-5,CASSAPGFQPQHF
15,NA,TRBV9,TRBJ2-5,CASSVAEANLETQYF
15,NA,TRBV11-3,TRBJ1-1,CASSPGGRGLSEAFF
14,NA,TRBV7-2,TRBJ2-3,CASRLGTSGGRQYF